This is a list of T cell receptor beta chains from one sample in a study of cytomegalovirus exposure and HLA in healthy donors. Here immunoSEQ multiplex PCR was the method, and the copy in TCRdb shows in-frame clones only, minus some. The sample lists over 85,000 clones, 70% to 75% occurring once. Sequenced material: PBMCs. These receptors originate from a man aged 35-49 years in good health and CMV-seronegative. Both conserved end residues are part of each CDR3. A D gene is named only where the DNA matches it firmly.

d_call: -; j_call: TRBJ2-7; v_call: TRBV29-1; cdr3_aa: CSVEGYQGYEQYF
d_call: TRBD2; j_call: TRBJ2-3; v_call: TRBV4-3; cdr3_aa: CASSQSTGLADPDTQYF
d_call: TRBD2; j_call: TRBJ2-3; v_call: TRBV4-3; cdr3_aa: CASSQGVAGRTDTQYF
d_call: -; j_call: TRBJ2-3; v_call: TRBV27; cdr3_aa: CASSTHRDYTQYF
d_call: TRBD2; j_call: TRBJ2-3; v_call: TRBV4-1; cdr3_aa: CASSQDGRAGDTQYF
d_call: -; j_call: TRBJ1-2; v_call: TRBV28; cdr3_aa: CASSFWEDYGYTF
d_call: TRBD2; j_call: TRBJ2-3; v_call: TRBV6-1; cdr3_aa: CASSVTSGGTDTQYF
d_call: -; j_call: TRBJ2-7; v_call: TRBV6-4; cdr3_aa: CASNSTNRTYEQYF
d_call: -; j_call: TRBJ1-5; v_call: TRBV7-9; cdr3_aa: CASSLPNREGSNQPQHF
d_call: -; j_call: TRBJ2-1; v_call: TRBV27; cdr3_aa: CASSPYTESSYNEQFF
d_call: TRBD1; j_call: TRBJ1-5; v_call: TRBV6-5; cdr3_aa: CASSYSQGAGQPQHF
d_call: TRBD1; j_call: TRBJ2-5; v_call: TRBV11-2; cdr3_aa: CASSTGVQETQYF
d_call: -; j_call: TRBJ1-5; v_call: TRBV5-1; cdr3_aa: CASARTGISLTSNQPQHF
d_call: -; j_call: TRBJ2-7; v_call: TRBV6-1; cdr3_aa: CASSAYRDSKAYEQYF
d_call: TRBD1; j_call: TRBJ2-7; v_call: TRBV5-1; cdr3_aa: CASSLGQGVDEQYF
d_call: TRBD1; j_call: TRBJ1-4; v_call: TRBV5-1; cdr3_aa: CASSYRQGSNEKLFF
d_call: -; j_call: TRBJ1-1; v_call: TRBV18; cdr3_aa: CASSGLILNTEAFF
d_call: TRBD1; j_call: TRBJ2-7; v_call: TRBV30; cdr3_aa: CAWTGGAYEQYF
d_call: -; j_call: TRBJ2-6; v_call: TRBV6-4; cdr3_aa: CASSDSAGSGANVLTF
d_call: -; j_call: TRBJ2-2; v_call: TRBV7-3; cdr3_aa: CASSLIAAVNTGELFF
d_call: -; j_call: TRBJ2-5; v_call: TRBV6-1; cdr3_aa: CASSESTGAGAEETQYF
d_call: -; j_call: TRBJ2-1; v_call: TRBV6-5; cdr3_aa: CASSYPESRDEQFF
d_call: TRBD1; j_call: TRBJ1-5; v_call: TRBV4-2; cdr3_aa: CASSQDLRRGRANQPQHF
d_call: -; j_call: TRBJ1-2; v_call: TRBV4-2; cdr3_aa: CASSLRGGYYGYTF
d_call: -; j_call: TRBJ1-1; v_call: TRBV7-9; cdr3_aa: CASSSTTEAFF
d_call: -; j_call: TRBJ1-1; v_call: TRBV7-9; cdr3_aa: CASNPPGGHTEAFF
d_call: -; j_call: TRBJ2-7; v_call: TRBV9; cdr3_aa: CASSLGGGPEGEQYF
d_call: -; j_call: TRBJ2-3; v_call: TRBV6-4; cdr3_aa: CASSVPADRTPSRADTQYF
d_call: -; j_call: TRBJ1-1; v_call: TRBV5-1; cdr3_aa: CASSFGTPQEAFF
d_call: -; j_call: TRBJ2-2; v_call: TRBV18; cdr3_aa: CASSPNSRDSGGELFF
d_call: -; j_call: TRBJ2-2; v_call: TRBV5-1; cdr3_aa: CASSLEGATTGELFF
d_call: -; j_call: TRBJ1-5; v_call: TRBV30; cdr3_aa: CAWSLSGGKPQHF
d_call: TRBD1; j_call: TRBJ1-2; v_call: TRBV2; cdr3_aa: CASDDRDYGYTF
d_call: -; j_call: TRBJ2-3; v_call: TRBV5-1; cdr3_aa: CASSEQGYLDTQYF
d_call: -; j_call: TRBJ1-1; v_call: TRBV5-1; cdr3_aa: CASSLTGSTEAFF
d_call: -; j_call: TRBJ1-6; v_call: TRBV1; cdr3_aa: CTSSLRTGQGNSPLHF
d_call: TRBD1; j_call: TRBJ1-6; v_call: TRBV13; cdr3_aa: CASSLGQGTIYNSPLHF
d_call: -; j_call: TRBJ2-5; v_call: TRBV15; cdr3_aa: CATKRGGIGKETQYF
d_call: TRBD2; j_call: TRBJ2-1; v_call: TRBV4-3; cdr3_aa: CASSQVRGVTYNEQFF
d_call: -; j_call: TRBJ2-3; v_call: TRBV20-1; cdr3_aa: CSANRVDTQYF
d_call: -; j_call: TRBJ2-1; v_call: TRBV4-1; cdr3_aa: CASSHVSSYNEQFF
d_call: -; j_call: TRBJ2-7; v_call: TRBV12-5; cdr3_aa: CASGLVRGGGSYEQYF
d_call: TRBD1; j_call: TRBJ1-3; v_call: TRBV10-3; cdr3_aa: CAISEGQGAGNTIYF
d_call: TRBD1; j_call: TRBJ1-1; v_call: TRBV13; cdr3_aa: CASSASRTGTETLLNTEAFF
d_call: TRBD2; j_call: TRBJ2-2; v_call: TRBV6-1; cdr3_aa: CASSEALGGGTGELFF
d_call: TRBD2; j_call: TRBJ2-3; v_call: TRBV7-9; cdr3_aa: CASSLATSGSTDTQYF
d_call: TRBD1; j_call: TRBJ1-4; v_call: TRBV10-3; cdr3_aa: CAISEQGAAEKLFF
d_call: TRBD2; j_call: TRBJ2-3; v_call: TRBV7-2; cdr3_aa: CASSFRTSGSDTQYF
d_call: TRBD1; j_call: TRBJ1-2; v_call: TRBV7-2; cdr3_aa: CASSAKLTGGVGYTF
d_call: -; j_call: TRBJ1-4; v_call: TRBV4-3; cdr3_aa: CASSQDSGLAEKLFF
d_call: TRBD1; j_call: TRBJ1-2; v_call: TRBV7-8; cdr3_aa: CASSPQTGTYGYTF
d_call: TRBD1; j_call: TRBJ1-2; v_call: TRBV6-6; cdr3_aa: CASSLVGQGGYGYTF